These 22 T cell receptor beta chains were sequenced from one sample in a study of regulatory T cells in long-lasting Graves disease. Building the TCR beta libraries relied on iRepertoire HTBI primers, and CDR3 regions underwent Arm-PCR. TCRdb passed the multiplex PCR reads through MiXCR, listing each CDR3 protein once. The table lists about 620,000 distinct CDR3 sequences, 15% to 20% of them singletons. Time point described: newly diagnosed GD, antithyroid drugs for less than 3 months. PBMC RNA was the source of the TCR library. This sample also appeared in a second study, on T cells in Graves' hyperthyroidism and ophthalmopathy.

Here the sequenced sample was peripheral blood mononuclear cells (PBMCs), taken at new diagnosis, from a patient treated with antithyroid drugs. These receptors came from a woman aged 25 to 39 with Graves disease.

The chain uses TRBV7-2 and TRBJ1-4, with 8 bases lining up with TRBD1. CDR1 is SGHTA, CDR2 FQGNSA, per germline. J gave up 8 bases and V 2 bases, and 7 bases lay outside the gene matches. The CDR3 contains 15 residues. In DNA form, the CDR3 reads TGTGCCAGCAGCTTAAGTCCCGACAGGGGAGAAAAACTGTTTTTT. Its protein product is CASSLSPDRGEKLFF.

In this sample, this clonotype turned up a few times. The chain recombines TRBV18 with TRBJ2-5; D uncertain. The CDR3 consists of 18 residues. Germline-derived CDR1 and CDR2 are KGHSH and LQKENI. Deletions cut 4 bases from V and 0 bases from J, with 21 bases between. CDR3 bases: TGTGCCAGCTCACTATTCCGAAACAGTGAAAGGTACCAAGAGACCCAGTACTTC. Its translation: CASSLFRNSERYQETQYF.

This clonotype was counted many times. The chain carries TRBV12-3 or TRBV12-4 and TRBJ1-1, with no clear D. The ends were cut back, 6 bases at V and 2 bases at J, with 13 bases in the middle. This CDR3 comprises 14 residues. The CDR3 spells CASRPSRLNTEAFF. The CDR3 DNA sequence: TGTGCCAGCAGGCCCAGCCGACTCAACACTGAAGCTTTCTTT.

This clonotype was observed many times. The chain carries TRBV30 and TRBJ2-1; 10 nucleotides line up with TRBD2. The CDR3 runs to 13 residues. Germline-derived CDR1 and CDR2 are GTSNPN and SVGIG (reference sequence). The trim removed 1 base at V and 6 bases at J, leaving 0 bases unmatched. CDR3 loop: CAWSGLAGNEQFF. CDR3 sequence (DNA): TGTGCCTGGAGTGGACTAGCGGGCAATGAGCAGTTCTTC.

This clonotype was recorded at least ten times. The chain is built from TRBV27 and TRBJ1-1; 12 nucleotides agree with TRBD1. In germline, CDR1 is MNHEY, CDR2 SMNVEV (reference sequence). The junction had 10 bases not matched to a gene; V was cut back by 6 bases and J by 5 bases. The CDR3 loop spans 16 amino acids. The CDR3 protein is CASRKGQGALGTEAFF. In DNA, the CDR3 is TGTGCCAGCAGAAAGGGACAGGGGGCCCTAGGGACTGAAGCTTTCTTT.

The rearrangement joins TRBV3-1 to TRBJ2-3; maybe TRBD1 (5 bases). Between the trimmed V and J ends, which lost 8 bases and 0 bases, there was a span of 9 bases. Germline V gene data show CDR1 as LGHDT and CDR2 as YNNKEL (reference sequence). CDR3 length: 13 residues. The CDR3 nucleotides are TGTGCCAGCGGGGCTCCTAGCACAGATACGCAGTATTTT. Protein product: CASGAPSTDTQYF.

This clonotype was observed many times. V is TRBV6-1 and J is TRBJ2-2, with TRBD2 matching 8 bases. The CDR3 contains 15 residues. Per the germline V gene, CDR1 is MNHNS and CDR2 is SASEGT. The junction had 5 bases not matched to a gene; V was cut back by 7 bases and J by 1 base. CDR3 loop: CASIPGLENTGELFF. In DNA form, the CDR3 reads TGTGCCAGCATCCCGGGACTAGAGAACACCGGGGAGCTGTTTTTT.

The rearrangement uses TRBV18 and TRBJ2-6; D is perhaps TRBD1 (6 bases). V was trimmed by 5 bases and J by 4 bases, leaving 12 bases between them. CDR1 and CDR2 from the germline V gene are KGHSH and LQKENI. This CDR3 contains 15 residues. The CDR3 region is CASSEQGYGANVLTF. CDR3 nucleotide sequence: TGTGCCAGCTCAGAACAGGGTTACGGGGCCAACGTCCTGACTTTC.

V gene TRBV30 combines with J gene TRBJ1-4, with 11 bases lining up with TRBD1. The germline CDR1 and CDR2 sequences are GTSNPN and SVGIG (reference sequence). CDR3 length: 14 amino acids. The V gene end was trimmed by 3 bases and the J gene end by 7 bases; junction bases not matched to a gene: 4. CDR3: CAWSLGTGGEKLFF. The CDR3 DNA reads as TGTGCCTGGAGCCTCGGGACAGGGGGTGAAAAACTGTTTTTT.

This clonotype was recorded a few times. As DNA, the CDR3 is TGTGCCAGCCGTGGGGACACCCGCACAGATACGCAGTATTTT. It specifies CASRGDTRTDTQYF. The J gene is TRBJ2-3, the V gene TRBV6-4; the D gene is possibly TRBD1 (6 bases). V gave up 8 bases and J gave up 1 base, with 13 bases separating them. This CDR3 is built from 14 residues. The germline V gene encodes CDR1 MRHNA and CDR2 SNTAGT.

The CDR3 nucleotides are TGTGCCAGCAGCTGGGGGACAGATCCATTGGCTTTCTTT. It translates to CASSWGTDPLAFF. The rearrangement uses TRBV5-6 and TRBJ1-1; the match to TRBD1 covers 7 bases. The CDR3 covers 13 residues. The germline V gene encodes CDR1 SGHDT and CDR2 YYEEEE. Trimming took 3 bases from V and 11 from J; bases not matched to a gene: 10.

The chain employs TRBV10-3 and TRBJ1-6, with D perhaps TRBD1 (5 bases). This CDR3 is 13 amino acids long. Germline V lookup: CDR1 ENHRY, CDR2 SYGVKD. The V end lost 4 bases, the J end lost 11 bases, and 12 bases lay between the germline ends. The CDR3 DNA sequence: TGTGCCATCAGTGGGGGCTTGATGGCACCCCTCCACTTT. This encodes CAISGGLMAPLHF.

This clonotype was observed at least ten times. The V and J genes are TRBV20-1 and TRBJ2-1; 9 nucleotides align to TRBD2. CDR1 and CDR2 (germline): DFQATT, SNEGSKA (reference sequence). The V gene end was trimmed by 4 bases and the J gene end by 8 bases; junction bases not matched to a gene: 3. This CDR3 has 12 residues. The DNA for the CDR3 is TGCAGTGCTAATAGCGGGAGCGATGAGCAGTTCTTC. Protein product: CSANSGSDEQFF.

The chain employs TRBV14 and TRBJ1-6, with D possibly matching TRBD1 (6 bases). The V and J ends lost 4 bases and 13 bases respectively, with 20 bases between them. CDR1 SGHDN and CDR2 FVKESK come from the germline V gene. This CDR3 contains 15 residues. In DNA, the CDR3 is TGTGCCAGCAGCCGACCGGGACAATTGTCTTCGCCCCTCCACTTT. It codes for CASSRPGQLSSPLHF.

The table lists this clonotype with many counts. The chain is built from TRBV19 and TRBJ2-1; maybe TRBD2 (6 bases). The V gene's germline CDR1 is LNHDA and CDR2 SQIVND (reference sequence). Trimming stripped 4 bases from V and 3 bases from J, with 10 bases between. The CDR3 spans 14 residues. The CDR3 DNA reads TGTGCCAGTAGTAACGGAGGGGACTACAATGAGCAGTTCTTC. It codes for CASSNGGDYNEQFF.

The sample holds many counts of this clonotype. This sequence joins TRBV3-1 and TRBJ2-5; D call uncertain. Trimming removed 0 bases at V and 8 bases at J, with 7 bases between. CDR1 LGHDT and CDR2 YNNKEL come from the germline V gene (reference sequence). The CDR3 is 12 residues long. The CDR3 region has the DNA TGTGCCAGCAGCCAAGATAGCAGAACCCAGTACTTC. Translated: CASSQDSRTQYF.

On this clonotype itself: It may be a read error: a sequence one base away is much more abundant. The chain links TRBV5-1 to TRBJ2-1; no clear D gene. Trimming stripped 5 bases from V and 8 bases from J, with 14 bases between. This CDR3 region has 13 residues. Per germline, CDR1 SGHRS and CDR2 YFSETQ. The CDR3 is CASRYPQTDEQFF. In DNA form, the CDR3 reads TGCGCCAGCAGGTATCCTCAGACGGATGAGCAGTTCTTC.

CDR3 loop: CASSFNREYGYTF. CDR3 in DNA: TGTGCCAGCAGCTTTAACAGAGAGTATGGCTACACCTTC. The chain links TRBV5-4 to TRBJ1-2; D not resolved. The V gene's germline CDR1 is SGHNT and CDR2 YYREEE (reference sequence). V lost 2 bases, J lost 5 bases, and 10 bases lay in between. CDR3 length: 13 amino acids.

This clonotype came up a few times. The gene calls are TRBV5-8 and TRBJ2-1; tentatively, D is TRBD2 (5 bases). Germline lookup yields CDR1 SGHTS and CDR2 YDEGEE. V was clipped by 4 bases and J by 0 bases, with 17 bases between them. The CDR3 runs 17 residues. The DNA for the CDR3 is TGTGCCAGCAGCCCCTCGCCGTGGAGGAACTCCTACAATGAGCAGTTCTTC. This codes for CASSPSPWRNSYNEQFF.

The rearrangement uses TRBV9 and TRBJ2-1; 9 bases agree with TRBD2. TRBJ2-5 explains the end of the DNA better; the J call may be wrong. This CDR3 has 16 residues. Germline lookup yields CDR1 SGDLS and CDR2 YYNGEE. CDR3 in amino acids: CASSVDGGRVQETQYF. The CDR3 nucleotides read TGTGCCAGCAGCGTAGATGGCGGGAGGGTCCAAGAGACCCAGTACTTC.

Regarding this clonotype: One base away lies a much larger clone, so this may be a sequencing read error. The chain has TRBV20-1 and TRBJ2-3, with 15 bases fitting TRBD2. This CDR3 has 21 amino acids. Germline CDR1 DFQATT, CDR2 SNEGSKA (reference sequence). V lost 5 bases and J lost 4; bases outside the gene matches: 22. For the CDR3, the DNA is TGCAGTGCTCCACCTCACCTCCGGACTAGCGGGAGGGCAAGGGCGGCAGATACGCAGTATTTT. It translates to CSAPPHLRTSGRARAADTQYF.

Many counts were recorded for this clonotype. The chain uses TRBV28 and TRBJ1-1, with D hard to call. The length of the CDR3 is 14 residues. CDR1 is MDHEN and CDR2 is SYDVKM in the germline V gene. Trimming stripped 2 bases from V and 6 bases from J, with 13 bases between. CDR3 region: CASSLVSRGAEAFF. CDR3 sequence (DNA): TGTGCCAGCAGTTTAGTATCCCGGGGTGCTGAAGCTTTCTTT.